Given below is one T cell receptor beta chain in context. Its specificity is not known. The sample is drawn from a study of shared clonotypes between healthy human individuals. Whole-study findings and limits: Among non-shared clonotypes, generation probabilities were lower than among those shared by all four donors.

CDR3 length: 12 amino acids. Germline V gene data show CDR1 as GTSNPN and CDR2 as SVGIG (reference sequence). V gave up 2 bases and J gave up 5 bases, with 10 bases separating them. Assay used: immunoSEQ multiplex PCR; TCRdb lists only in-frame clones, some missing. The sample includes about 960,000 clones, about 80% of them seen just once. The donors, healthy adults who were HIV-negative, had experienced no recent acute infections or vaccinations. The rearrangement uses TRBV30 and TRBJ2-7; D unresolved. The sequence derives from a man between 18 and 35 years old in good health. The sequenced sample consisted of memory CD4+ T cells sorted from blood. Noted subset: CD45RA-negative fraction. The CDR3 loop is CAWSSRSHEQYF. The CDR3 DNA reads TGTGCCTGGAGTAGTAGAAGCCACGAGCAGTACTTC.